The 21 T cell receptor beta chains below come from one sample, sequenced in a study of cytomegalovirus exposure and HLA in healthy donors. A multiplex PCR was run with 60 Vbeta primers and 13 Jbeta primers. Generated by immunoSEQ multiplex PCR, the TCRdb table keeps only in-frame clones and is missing some. Here the sample table reports about 120,000 clones. The sample taken for sequencing was PBMCs. Every receptor here comes from a man between 18 and 35 years old in good health and CMV-seronegative.

The CDR3 spells CASSHRDRNTEAFF. The CDR3 DNA reads TGTGCCAGCAGTCATCGGGACAGGAACACTGAAGCTTTCTTT. The V gene is TRBV6-5, the J gene TRBJ1-1; TRBD1 matches at 7 bases. Germline-derived CDR1 and CDR2 are MNHEY and SVGAGI. CDR3 size: 14 residues. V trimming: 5 bases; J trimming: 1 base; junction bases outside the gene matches: 4.

The chain recombines TRBV5-1 with TRBJ1-1; 11 nucleotides agree with TRBD1. Germline trimming cut 3 bases from V and 3 bases from J; bases unmatched to any gene: 7. Germline CDR1 and CDR2: SGHRS and YFSETQ. The CDR3 runs to 16 residues. This chain's CDR3 is CASSWGDRGWDTEAFF. DNA of the CDR3: TGCGCCAGCAGCTGGGGGGACAGGGGGTGGGACACTGAAGCTTTCTTT.

CDR3: CASSSTGTGTYEQYF. For the CDR3, the DNA is TGTGCCAGCAGTTCCACCGGGACAGGGACCTACGAGCAGTACTTC. The V call is TRBV27, the J call TRBJ2-7, with 9 bases lining up with TRBD1. Germline V gives CDR1 MNHEY, CDR2 SMNVEV (reference sequence). The CDR3 is 15 residues long. Trimming at V came to 4 bases and at J to 2 bases, leaving 6 bases not matched to a gene.

The chain combines TRBV27 with TRBJ2-7; the D is unclear. The V gene's germline CDR1 is MNHEY and CDR2 SMNVEV (reference sequence). Trimming took off 5 bases at V and 3 bases at J, with 8 bases between the two ends. The CDR3 is 12 residues long. Here the CDR3 reads CASSDNFYEQYF. The CDR3 bases are TGTGCCAGCAGTGACAACTTCTACGAGCAGTACTTC.

The J gene is TRBJ1-2, the V gene TRBV27; D gene ambiguous. This CDR3 is built from 12 residues. Trimming pared 5 bases from V and 4 bases from J, leaving 8 bases between. Germline V lookup: CDR1 MNHEY, CDR2 SMNVEV (reference sequence). Here the CDR3 DNA reads TGTGCCAGCAGTCAACGGGGCTATGGCTACACCTTC. Encoded protein: CASSQRGYGYTF.

The chain couples TRBV18 to TRBJ2-7; D not resolved. Looked up from germline, CDR1 is KGHSH and CDR2 is LQKENI. The CDR3 runs 13 residues. V lost 6 bases and J 1 base, leaving 10 bases between the germline ends. The CDR3 nucleotides read TGTGCCAGCTCTTTCGGCGGTTCCTACGAGCAGTACTTC. Translating gives CASSFGGSYEQYF.

This chain links TRBV13 with TRBJ2-2, with 7 bases lining up with TRBD2. V gave up 4 bases and J gave up 1 base; unmatched junction bases: 3. The CDR3 spans 15 residues. The germline V gene has CDR1 PRHDT and CDR2 FYEKMQ (reference sequence). The CDR3 sequence: CASSSRERNTGELFF. In DNA, the CDR3 is TGTGCCAGCAGCTCGCGGGAGCGGAACACCGGGGAGCTGTTTTTT.

This CDR3 is CASSQGTGVNEQYF. The CDR3 region has the DNA TGCGCCAGCAGCCAAGGGACAGGGGTCAACGAGCAGTACTTC. The chain carries TRBV4-1 and TRBJ2-7, with 9 bases lining up with TRBD1. The CDR3 is 14 amino acids. Unmatched junction bases numbered 3, after V lost 1 base and J lost 5 bases. CDR1 MGHRA and CDR2 YSYEKL come from the germline V gene.

This chain joins TRBV6-5 and TRBJ2-7, with TRBD2 matching over 8 bases. Germline values: CDR1 MNHEY, CDR2 SVGAGI. The V and J ends lost 1 base and 3 bases, in that order; junction bases with no gene match: 5. The CDR3 length is 15 residues. Here the CDR3 DNA reads TGTGCCAGCAGTTACTTTAGCGGGACACTCTACGAGCAGTACTTC. It translates to CASSYFSGTLYEQYF.

This chain joins TRBV7-9 and TRBJ2-1, with D hard to call. There are 15 residues in the CDR3. Trimming removed 5 bases at V and 1 base at J, with 12 bases between. Germline V gene sequence: CDR1 SEHNR, CDR2 FQNEAQ (reference sequence). CDR3 sequence: CASSALENSYNEQFF. CDR3 sequence (DNA): TGTGCCAGCAGCGCCCTAGAAAATTCCTACAATGAGCAGTTCTTC.

The chain employs TRBV18 and TRBJ2-7; 7 nucleotides align to TRBD1. CDR1 and CDR2 from the germline V gene are KGHSH and LQKENI. The ends lost 2 bases at V and 7 bases at J; junction bases unmatched: 5. The CDR3 consists of 13 residues. CDR3 DNA: TGTGCCAGCTCACCAACAGGGGAAGGGGAGCAGTACTTC. It encodes CASSPTGEGEQYF.

The rearrangement links TRBV5-4 to TRBJ2-5; 7 bases match TRBD1. Gene TRBJ2-7 matches the end of the DNA better, so the J call may be wrong. The length of the CDR3 is 14 residues. The germline gives CDR1 SGHNT, CDR2 YYREEE (reference sequence). The CDR3 DNA sequence: TGTGCCAGCAGCCCCGGGACAGTAATCTACGAGCAGTACTTC. Amino acid sequence: CASSPGTVIYEQYF.

This chain joins TRBV5-1 and TRBJ2-3; D uncertain. V dropped 2 bases and J dropped 0 bases, with 4 bases sitting between them. The CDR3 has 13 residues. Germline V gene lookup returns CDR1 SGHRS and CDR2 YFSETQ. The CDR3 protein is CASSFYSTDTQYF. Here the CDR3 DNA reads TGCGCCAGCAGCTTCTATAGCACAGATACGCAGTATTTT.

The chain combines TRBV2 with TRBJ1-1; D is ambiguous. V gave up 7 bases and J gave up 2 bases, with 14 bases separating them. This CDR3 region has 14 residues. Germline V CDR1 and CDR2: SNHLY, FYNNEI. In DNA, the CDR3 is TGTGCCAGCAAAGGAGCCTACGGAAACACTGAAGCTTTCTTT. It translates to CASKGAYGNTEAFF.

The CDR3 loop reads CASSLAIRNTGELFF. Written as DNA, the CDR3 is TGTGCCAGCAGCTTGGCGATTAGGAACACCGGGGAGCTGTTTTTT. The chain carries TRBV5-8 and TRBJ2-2; D remains ambiguous. This CDR3 has 15 residues. V lost 0 bases and J lost 1, with 7 bases in between. Germline loops: CDR1 SGHTS, CDR2 YDEGEE.

The chain links TRBV2 to TRBJ1-4; 10 positions match TRBD1. The CDR3 spans 15 residues. V trimming: 8 bases; J trimming: 7 bases; junction bases outside the gene matches: 10. The germline V gene has CDR1 SNHLY and CDR2 FYNNEI. CDR3 region: CASQRTGQGGEKLFF. CDR3 coding DNA: TGTGCCAGCCAGAGAACTGGACAGGGGGGTGAAAAACTGTTTTTT.

This chain uses TRBV6-5 with TRBJ1-6; D perhaps matches TRBD1 (6 bases). The ends were cut back, 5 bases at V and 11 bases at J, with 13 bases in the middle. The germline V gene has CDR1 MNHEY and CDR2 SVGAGI. This CDR3 spans 13 amino acids. This CDR3 reads CASSVQGGTPLHF. CDR3 sequence (DNA): TGTGCCAGCAGTGTACAAGGGGGTACACCCCTCCACTTT.

The J gene is TRBJ1-1, the V gene TRBV13, with D unresolved. The CDR3 spans 11 residues. CDR1 and CDR2 from the germline V gene are PRHDT and FYEKMQ (reference sequence). The V and J ends lost 5 bases and 6 bases respectively, with 7 bases between them. CDR3 sequence (DNA): TGTGCCAGCAGCGCCGAGGCTGAAGCTTTCTTT. Its translation: CASSAEAEAFF.

A remark on this clone: This sample also contains other DNA sequences that code for the same CDR3. The chain is built from TRBV11-3 and TRBJ2-7, with 7 bases lining up with TRBD1. The J segment lost 5 bases and the V segment lost 5 bases, leaving 18 bases of the junction unmatched. The CDR3 has 17 residues. Germline CDR1 and CDR2: SGHNT and YENEEA. CDR3 coding DNA: TGTGCCAGCAGCACCCGGGGAGACAGGGATAATCGGGACGAGCAGTACTTC. Translating gives CASSTRGDRDNRDEQYF.

The rearrangement links TRBV11-2 to TRBJ2-3; D remains ambiguous. The CDR3 covers 14 residues. Trimming left V 5 bases short and J 1 base short, with 10 bases between. Germline loops: CDR1 SGHAT, CDR2 FQNNGV. CDR3 DNA sequence: TGTGCCAGCAGCCAAAACTTTGGCACAGATACGCAGTATTTT. The encoded protein is CASSQNFGTDTQYF.

This sequence joins TRBV4-2 and TRBJ2-3; 14 nucleotides line up with TRBD2. The V gene end was trimmed by 0 bases and the J gene end by 1 base; junction bases not matched to a gene: 3. The germline gives CDR1 LGHNA, CDR2 YNFKEQ. This CDR3 is 18 amino acids long. The CDR3 loop is CASSQDGTSGGRTDTQYF. The CDR3 DNA reads TGTGCCAGCAGCCAAGATGGGACTAGCGGGGGACGCACAGATACGCAGTATTTT.